Listed below are T cell receptor beta chains from one sample, sequenced in a study of OX40 agonist ivuxolimab in advanced cancers. Assay: immunoSEQ multiplex PCR; the TCRdb copy retains only in-frame clones and omits some. The sample holds about 59,000 clones; roughly 84% are singletons and the top ten take around 30%. Sequences were derived from CD4+ or CD8+ T cells sorted from blood, sampled in a trial of the OX40 agonist ivuxolimab. The source of these receptors is an adult with an advanced solid tumor such as melanoma, head and neck, liver or kidney cancer. Each CDR3 is given with its conserved first and last residue. A D gene is named only where the DNA matches it firmly. The listing skips clone size in some rows; elsewhere it reads once, few, many or a size class.

TRBJ2-7,TRBV30,TRBD2,.,TGTGCCTGGAGTGTGGCTAGCGGGGCTTACGAGCAGTACTTC,CAWSVASGAYEQYF
TRBJ1-3,TRBV15,.,.,TGTGCCACCAGCAGAGATCTTGACACGGGCTCTGGAAACACCATATATTTT,CATSRDLDTGSGNTIYF
TRBJ1-1,TRBV30,.,few,TGTGCCTGGTGCCTATTCTCACCAAGGGGTGAAGCTTTCTTT,CAWCLFSPRGEAFF
TRBJ2-5,TRBV12-5,.,.,TGTGCTAGTGGTTTGAGCGCCACACAAGAGACCCAGTACTTC,CASGLSATQETQYF
TRBJ2-7,TRBV11-2,.,.,TGTGCCAGCAGCTTAGCAGCAGTCTACGAGCAGTACTTC,CASSLAAVYEQYF
TRBJ2-2,TRBV5-6,.,.,TGTGCCAGCAGCTTGGAGTGGTCTAGGGCCGGGGAGCTGTTTTTT,CASSLEWSRAGELFF
TRBJ2-7,TRBV10-2,.,.,TGCGCCAGCAGTGAAGGACCATTTTACGAGCAGTACTTC,CASSEGPFYEQYF
TRBJ2-1,TRBV2,.,few,TGTGCCAGCAGGTTCACCGCTGGACTATTTTACCAGTTCTTC,CASRFTAGLFYQFF
TRBJ2-1,TRBV15,TRBD1,.,TGTGCCACCAGCAGAGCGGACAGGGAATACAATGAGCAGTTCTTC,CATSRADREYNEQFF
TRBJ2-2,TRBV19,TRBD1,once,TGTGCCAGTAGTATACATCCAGGCCGGGGACAGAAGGAAGGATCGAACACCGGGGAGCTGTTTTTT,CASSIHPGRGQKEGSNTGELFF
TRBJ1-2,TRBV9,.,.,TGTGCCAGCAGCGTAGAGGGTCACCACTATGGCTACACCTTC,CASSVEGHHYGYTF
TRBJ2-2,TRBV15,TRBD2,.,TGTGCCACCAGCAGACCTTTCACTAGCGTTCAAACCGGGGAGCTGTTTTTT,CATSRPFTSVQTGELFF
TRBJ2-7,TRBV19,TRBD1,.,TGTGCCACCTCGTGGGACAGCCCCTACGAGCAGTACTTC,CATSWDSPYEQYF
TRBJ2-6,TRBV23-1,.,.,TGCGCCAGCAGTCCACGAATGCGGTGTGGGGCCAACGTCCTGACTTTC,CASSPRMRCGANVLTF
TRBJ2-1,TRBV7-6,.,.,TGTGCCAGCAGCCTCCTAGTGGGGACCGATGAGCAGTTCTTC,CASSLLVGTDEQFF
TRBJ2-5,TRBV9,.,.,TGTGCCAGCAGCCAAGAGACCCAGTACTTC,CASSQETQYF
TRBJ2-3,TRBV11-3,TRBD2,.,TGTGCCAGCAGCCTCGGCACTAGCGGGGGTGAAGATACGCAGTATTTT,CASSLGTSGGEDTQYF
TRBJ1-1,TRBV5-6,.,few,TGTGCCAGCAGCTTGCTCGACGGTGAAGCTTTCTTT,CASSLLDGEAFF
TRBJ2-2,TRBV10-2,.,.,TGCGCCAGCAGTGAGCAACAAGCAGACACCGGGGAGCTGTTTTTT,CASSEQQADTGELFF
TRBJ2-3,TRBV28,TRBD2,.,TGTGCCAGCAGTTCACGGACTAGCGCGGGCACAGATACGCAGTATTTT,CASSSRTSAGTDTQYF
TRBJ2-7,TRBV10-3,.,.,TGTGCCATCAGCGGGGACGTTTCCTACGAGCAGTACTTC,CAISGDVSYEQYF
TRBJ1-2,TRBV6-5,TRBD1,.,TGTGCCAGCAGTCCACTCGTCGGACAGGACTATGGCTACACCTTC,CASSPLVGQDYGYTF
TRBJ1-3,TRBV12-5,.,.,TGTGCTAGTGGTCACCTGGGAAACACCATATATTTT,CASGHLGNTIYF
TRBJ2-2,TRBV30,TRBD1,few,TGTGCCTGGAGAGTCGGGACAGGGATAGCCGGGGAGCTGTTTTTT,CAWRVGTGIAGELFF
TRBJ2-3,TRBV5-1,.,.,TGCGCCAGCAGCTTGATGTCGGTAGCAGATACGCAGTATTTT,CASSLMSVADTQYF
TRBJ1-5,TRBV30,.,.,TGTGCCTGGAGCTATTCCAATCAGCCCCAGCATTTT,CAWSYSNQPQHF
TRBJ2-3,TRBV5-1,.,.,TGCGCCAGCAGCCCCGGAGCGGTTAACACAGATACGCAGTATTTT,CASSPGAVNTDTQYF
TRBJ2-1,TRBV19,TRBD2,.,TGTGCCAGTAGTATCATGGTCGTTCGGGGGGGTGAGCAGTTCTTC,CASSIMVVRGGEQFF
TRBJ1-5,TRBV7-2,.,.,TGTGCCAGCAGCTTAGTGTATGCGCCTGTGGGCAATCAGCCCCAGCATTTT,CASSLVYAPVGNQPQHF
TRBJ2-7,TRBV27,.,.,TGTGCCAGCAGTTTATGGGGTTCTCGGAGCGAGCAGTACTTC,CASSLWGSRSEQYF
TRBJ1-1,TRBV19,.,.,TGTGCCAGTAGTCTCCAGGGAATGGACACTGAAGCTTTCTTT,CASSLQGMDTEAFF
TRBJ2-2,TRBV7-2,TRBD1,once,TGTGCCAGCAGCCTTGGACAGGGACGAACCGGGGAGCTGTTTTTT,CASSLGQGRTGELFF
TRBJ1-4,TRBV9,.,.,TGTGCCAGCAGCCCTTTAGGGAGGGGCGGTAATGAAAAACTGTTTTTT,CASSPLGRGGNEKLFF
TRBJ2-6,TRBV6-6,.,.,TGTGCCAGCAGTTTTGTCTCTGGGGCCAACGTCCTGACTTTC,CASSFVSGANVLTF
TRBJ1-5,TRBV28,TRBD1,once,TGTGCCAGCAGTTTTCCGGGACAGCCAAATCAGCCCCAGCATTTT,CASSFPGQPNQPQHF
TRBJ1-1,TRBV11-2,.,.,TGTGCCAGCAGCTTAACGACACCCGAAGCTTTCTTT,CASSLTTPEAFF
TRBJ2-1,TRBV11-2,TRBD1,.,TGTGCCAGCAGCTTTGACAGGGGCAATGAGCAGTTCTTC,CASSFDRGNEQFF
TRBJ2-1,TRBV5-1,TRBD2,once,TGCGCCAGCAAGTATCCAGCGGGGGACAATGAGCAGTTCTTC,CASKYPAGDNEQFF
TRBJ2-7,TRBV27,.,.,TGTGCCAGCAGTCTTGGTGGCCTCTTCTACGAGCAGTACTTC,CASSLGGLFYEQYF
TRBJ1-4,TRBV5-1,.,.,TGCGCCAGCACCACGGGGGGGGCAACTAATGAAAAACTGTTTTTT,CASTTGGATNEKLFF
TRBJ1-2,TRBV19,TRBD1,.,TGTGCCAGTAGTATTGGGGGACAGGGGCGCTATGGCTACACCTTC,CASSIGGQGRYGYTF
TRBJ2-7,TRBV5-1,.,few,TGCGCCAGCAGCTTGCCCCCCCTCTACGAGCAGTACTTC,CASSLPPLYEQYF
TRBJ2-7,TRBV28,.,once,TGTGCCAGCAGCTTAGGGGTGACAGCCCTCTCCTACGAGCAGTACTTC,CASSLGVTALSYEQYF
TRBJ2-7,TRBV18,TRBD1,.,TGTGCCAGCTCACAGGGGACAGGGTCCTACGAGCAGTACTTC,CASSQGTGSYEQYF
TRBJ2-1,TRBV7-2,.,.,TGTGCCAGCAGCTTCGAGCGGACAAGGGAGCAGTTCTTC,CASSFERTREQFF
TRBJ2-6,TRBV2,.,once,TGTGCCAGCAACCCCTTCTCTGGGGCCAACGTCCTGACTTTC,CASNPFSGANVLTF
TRBJ1-4,TRBV15,.,.,TGTGCCACCAGCAGAGTCCGGTGGAATGAAAAACTGTTTTTT,CATSRVRWNEKLFF
TRBJ1-2,TRBV11-3,.,.,TGTGCCAGCAGCTTAGGGCCGTCTGGCTACACCTTC,CASSLGPSGYTF
TRBJ2-3,TRBV6-5,.,.,TGTGCCAGCAGGTCCAGGGGAACAGATACGCAGTATTTT,CASRSRGTDTQYF
TRBJ1-2,TRBV6-1,.,.,TGTGCCAGCAGGTTAGAGAAGGCTGGTGGCTACACCTTC,CASRLEKAGGYTF
TRBJ2-3,TRBV5-1,.,.,TGCGCCAGCAGCTTGTCGTTCAGGTCCCCAGATACGCAGTATTTT,CASSLSFRSPDTQYF